What follows are 20 T cell receptor beta chains derived from one specimen sequenced in a study of neoadjuvant anti-PD-1 for oral cavity cancer. Time point of the sample: after neoadjuvant nivolumab, at surgical resection. Libraries were prepared by immunoSEQ multiplex PCR; TCRdb keeps only in-frame clonotypes and omits some of them. The sample holds roughly 40,000 clones, around 79% seen once. This material consisted of PBMCs, taken after nivolumab (anti-PD-1) treatment. These TCRs come from a person aged 40 to 85 with oral cavity squamous cell carcinoma.

The V and J genes are TRBV6-4 and TRBJ2-3; tentative D call: TRBD2 (6 bases). Trimming cost V 4 bases and J 3 bases, with 11 bases left between them. This CDR3 spans 14 amino acids. The V gene's germline CDR1 is MRHNA and CDR2 SNTAGT. The CDR3 protein is CASSVGTATDTQYF. In nucleotides, the CDR3 is TGTGCCAGCAGTGTCGGGACTGCGACAGATACGCAGTATTTT.

The chain is built from TRBV6-1 and TRBJ1-1; D is possibly TRBD1 (5 bases). The CDR3 runs to 15 residues. Trimming removed 6 bases at V and 0 bases at J, with 14 bases between. The V gene's germline CDR1 is MNHNS and CDR2 SASEGT. The chain's CDR3 is CASRSAGRLNTEAFF. CDR3 DNA: TGTGCCAGCAGGTCGGCAGGGAGGTTGAACACTGAAGCTTTCTTT.

This rearrangement joins TRBV6-4 to TRBJ2-2, with 8 positions matching TRBD2. V was pared by 5 bases and J by 2 bases, with 7 bases of the junction left unmatched. Germline V CDR1 and CDR2: MRHNA, SNTAGT. The CDR3 has 16 residues. DNA of the CDR3: TGTGCCAGCAGTTCCATTTGGACTAGCAACACCGGGGAGCTGTTTTTT. This codes for CASSSIWTSNTGELFF.

A single count supports this clone. As DNA, the CDR3 is TGTGCCAGCAGCTTAAAGACAGGGGTCTACGAGCAGTACTTC. It codes for CASSLKTGVYEQYF. The chain couples TRBV7-2 to TRBJ2-7; 8 nucleotides align to TRBD1. Germline V gene sequence: CDR1 SGHTA, CDR2 FQGNSA. The CDR3 sequence is 14 residues long. V trimming: 2 bases; J trimming: 3 bases; junction bases outside the gene matches: 3.

The rearrangement joins TRBV7-2 to TRBJ1-5; D remains unclear. CDR1 SGHTA and CDR2 FQGNSA come from the germline V gene. V was pared by 1 base and J by 3 bases, with 7 bases between. The CDR3 has 14 residues. The CDR3 spells CASSLDSYNQPQHF. As DNA, the CDR3 is TGTGCCAGCAGCTTAGACAGCTACAATCAGCCCCAGCATTTT.

In this sample, this clone turned up once. This chain joins TRBV7-2 and TRBJ2-3; D unresolved. Germline V gene lookup returns CDR1 SGHTA and CDR2 FQGNSA. The V end lost 1 base, the J end lost 5 bases, and 7 bases lay between the germline ends. The CDR3 is made up of 13 amino acids. CDR3 sequence (DNA): TGTGCCAGCAGCTTAGATGTCATAGATACGCAGTATTTT. Protein: CASSLDVIDTQYF.

The V and J genes are TRBV5-1 and TRBJ2-5; D is perhaps TRBD2 (7 bases). Trimming left V 2 bases short and J 1 base short, with 18 bases between. This CDR3 has 17 residues. Germline V lookup: CDR1 SGHRS, CDR2 YFSETQ. The DNA of the CDR3 is TGCGCCAGCAGCTTTTCGGGGGGCGCGGGAAGCCAAGAGACCCAGTACTTC. Translated: CASSFSGGAGSQETQYF.

The rearrangement joins TRBV6-5 to TRBJ1-2; D perhaps matches TRBD1 (6 bases). The ends were cut back, 5 bases at V and 7 bases at J, with 14 bases in the middle. Germline CDR1 MNHEY, CDR2 SVGAGI. The CDR3 contains 13 residues. The DNA of the CDR3 is TGTGCCAGCAGTCTTGGACAGCGGGGTGGCTACACCTTC. It is translated as CASSLGQRGGYTF.

This clone was seen only once. The chain employs TRBV29-1 and TRBJ1-5; no reliable D call. The germline V gene has CDR1 SQVTM and CDR2 ANQGSEA. This CDR3 is built from 14 residues. Trimming removed 4 bases from V and 3 bases from J, with 13 bases in between. Here the CDR3 reads CSVVGQPPNQPQHF. As DNA, the CDR3 is TGCAGCGTTGTAGGGCAGCCACCCAATCAGCCCCAGCATTTT. Drawing the rest from reference TRBV29-1 and TRBJ1-5, the complete variable domain is SAVISQKPSRDICQRGTSLTIQCQVDSQVTMMFWYRQQPGQSLTLIATANQGSEATYESGFVIDKFPISRPNLTFSTLTVSNMSPEDSSIYLCSVVGQPPNQPQHFGDGTRLSIL.

The V gene is TRBV28, the J gene TRBJ2-7, with a weak D call TRBD1 (5 bases). The germline V and J ends were trimmed by 11 bases and 4 bases, with 18 bases remaining between them. Germline CDR1 and CDR2: MDHEN and SYDVKM. This CDR3 has 13 residues. The DNA for the CDR3 is TGTGCCCATCGTACCCAGGGCGGATACGAGCAGTACTTC. The encoded protein is CAHRTQGGYEQYF.

This chain joins TRBV4-2 and TRBJ2-1; tentative D call: TRBD2 (6 bases). V was pared by 0 bases and J by 3 bases, with 12 bases between. CDR3 length: 16 residues. CDR1 and CDR2 from the germline V gene are LGHNA and YNFKEQ. The CDR3 loop reads CASSQETAGHYNEQFF. The CDR3 coding sequence is TGTGCCAGCAGCCAAGAAACGGCGGGGCACTACAATGAGCAGTTCTTC.

This clone was found a few times. This chain joins TRBV5-1 and TRBJ1-4, with D possibly being TRBD1 (6 bases). The CDR3 loop spans 16 amino acids. With 7 bases removed from V and 4 bases from J, the gap between germline ends came to 20 bases. Germline CDR1 SGHRS, CDR2 YFSETQ. Here the CDR3 DNA reads TGCGCCAGCTCCGAGAGCGGGGGGCAGGGTAATGAAAAACTGTTTTTT. Its translation: CASSESGGQGNEKLFF.

V gene TRBV5-6 combines with J gene TRBJ2-5; the D is unclear. CDR3 length equals 14 residues. The germline gives CDR1 SGHDT, CDR2 YYEEEE. V lost 2 bases and J 2 bases, leaving 10 bases between the germline ends. DNA for the CDR3: TGTGCCAGCAGCTTCGGCCCACGACAAGAGACCCAGTACTTC. Amino acids: CASSFGPRQETQYF.

The chain employs TRBV5-5 and TRBJ2-7; D is tentatively TRBD1 or TRBD2 (5 bases each). Trimming took 6 bases from V and 0 from J, leaving 13 bases between them. The CDR3 is 14 residues long. Germline lookup yields CDR1 SGHKS and CDR2 YYEKEE (reference sequence). CDR3 residues: CASTWDASSYEQYF. CDR3 coding DNA: TGTGCCAGCACCTGGGACGCCTCCTCCTACGAGCAGTACTTC.

V gene TRBV5-4 combines with J gene TRBJ2-1; 8 bases line up with TRBD2. Germline V gives CDR1 SGHNT, CDR2 YYREEE (reference sequence). V trimming: 0 bases; J trimming: 5 bases; junction bases outside the gene matches: 4. The CDR3 length is 15 residues. CDR3 region: CASSLARGGNNEQFF. The DNA of the CDR3 is TGTGCCAGCAGCTTGGCCCGGGGGGGGAACAATGAGCAGTTCTTC.

V is TRBV5-4 and J is TRBJ2-1; D may be TRBD2 (6 bases). Germline CDR1 and CDR2: SGHNT and YYREEE (reference sequence). Trimming shortened V by 1 base and J by 10 bases, and 12 bases separated the two germline ends. This CDR3 contains 13 residues. CDR3 residues: CASSLLLRGEQFF. CDR3 bases: TGTGCCAGCAGCTTGTTGCTACGGGGGGAGCAGTTCTTC.

As for this clone: At the DNA level, this CDR3 is encoded by other sequences in the same sample as well. As DNA, the CDR3 is TGTGCCAGCAGTGAAGCGACATATGGCTACACCTTC. It is translated as CASSEATYGYTF. This sequence joins TRBV2 and TRBJ1-2; D is undetermined. This CDR3 region has 12 residues. The V gene lost 0 bases and the J gene lost 5 bases, with 4 bases spanning the gap. The germline V gene has CDR1 SNHLY and CDR2 FYNNEI.

This rearrangement joins TRBV10-2 to TRBJ2-5; 7 nucleotides align to TRBD2. The V gene's germline CDR1 is WSHSY and CDR2 SAAADI. The CDR3 is 14 residues long. V gave up 3 bases and J gave up 2 bases; unmatched junction bases: 3. CDR3 sequence (DNA): TGCGCCAGCAGTGATTGGGGGGGTCAAGAGACCCAGTACTTC. As protein: CASSDWGGQETQYF.

The chain has TRBV29-1 and TRBJ1-2; TRBD1 matches at 10 bases. The CDR3 runs to 13 residues. Germline-derived CDR1 and CDR2 are SQVTM and ANQGSEA. V was pared by 3 bases and J by 3 bases, with 1 base of the junction left unmatched. As DNA, the CDR3 is TGCAGCGTTGATGGGACAGGGGACTATGGCTACACCTTC. As protein: CSVDGTGDYGYTF.

The genes are TRBV28 and TRBJ1-1, with 9 nucleotides matching TRBD1. The germline gives CDR1 MDHEN, CDR2 SYDVKM. This CDR3 spans 13 amino acids. The junction had 5 bases not matched to a gene; V was cut back by 8 bases and J by 4 bases. DNA for the CDR3: TGTGCCAGCGGACAGGGGTTTACCACTGAAGCTTTCTTT. Protein sequence: CASGQGFTTEAFF.